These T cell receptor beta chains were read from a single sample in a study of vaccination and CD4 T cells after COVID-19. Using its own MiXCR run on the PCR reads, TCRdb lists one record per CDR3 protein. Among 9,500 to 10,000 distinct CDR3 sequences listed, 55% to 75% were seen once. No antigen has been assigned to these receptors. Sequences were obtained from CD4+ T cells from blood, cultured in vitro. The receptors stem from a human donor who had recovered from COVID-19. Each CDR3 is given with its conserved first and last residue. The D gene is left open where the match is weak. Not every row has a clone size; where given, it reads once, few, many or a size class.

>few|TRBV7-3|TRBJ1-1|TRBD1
CASSLRQGTEAFF
TGTGCCAGCAGCCTACGACAGGGAACTGAAGCTTTCTTT
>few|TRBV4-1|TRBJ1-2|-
CASSQLLFGRGYTF
TGCGCCAGCAGCCAACTCCTCTTCGGGAGGGGCTACACCTTC
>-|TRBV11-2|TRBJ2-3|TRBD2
CASSLGLAGTPSTDTQYF
TGTGCCAGCAGCTTAGGCCTAGCGGGGACCCCTAGCACAGATACGCAGTATTTT
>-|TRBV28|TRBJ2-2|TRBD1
CASRRTGGGNTGELFF
TGTGCCAGCCGACGGACAGGGGGCGGGAACACCGGGGAGCTGTTTTTT
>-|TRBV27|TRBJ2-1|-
CASSTPQGRAYNEQFF
TGTGCCAGCAGTACACCACAGGGGAGGGCCTACAATGAGCAGTTCTTC
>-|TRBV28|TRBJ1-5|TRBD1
CASSSLTGGGNQPQHF
TGTGCCAGCAGTTCATTGACAGGGGGAGGAAATCAGCCCCAGCATTTT
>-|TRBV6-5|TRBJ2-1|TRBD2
CASSYGRAGAGNEQFF
TGTGCCAGCAGTTACGGCCGAGCGGGGGCCGGGAATGAGCAGTTCTTC
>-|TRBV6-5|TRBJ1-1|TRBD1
CASSSDRATEAFF
TGTGCCAGCAGTTCGGACAGGGCGACTGAAGCTTTCTTT
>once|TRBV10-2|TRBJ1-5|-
CASSSGTSGRNQPQHF
TGCGCCAGCAGTTCCGGGACATCTGGGCGCAATCAGCCCCAGCATTTT
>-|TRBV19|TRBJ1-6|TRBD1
CASKGGQENSPLHF
TGTGCCAGTAAGGGGGGACAGGAGAATTCACCCCTCCACTTT
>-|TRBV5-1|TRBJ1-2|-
CASTRGGGAYGYTF
TGCGCCAGCACCCGCGGGGGGGGAGCCTATGGCTACACCTTC
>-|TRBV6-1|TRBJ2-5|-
CASSIHSLYQETQYF
TGTGCCAGCAGTATCCACTCCCTTTACCAAGAGACCCAGTACTTC
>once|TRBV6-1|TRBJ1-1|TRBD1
CASSKTGMVTEAFF
TGTGCCAGCAGCAAGACAGGGATGGTCACTGAAGCTTTCTTT
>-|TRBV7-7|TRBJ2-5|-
CASSLGHQETQYF
TGTGCTAGCAGCTTAGGCCATCAAGAGACCCAGTACTTC
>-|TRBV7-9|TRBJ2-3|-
CASSLLAWGRTDTQYF
TGTGCCAGCAGCTTACTAGCGTGGGGCCGCACAGATACGCAGTATTTT
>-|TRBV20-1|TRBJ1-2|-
CSARDNSRTYGYTF
TGCAGTGCTAGAGATAACAGCCGGACCTATGGCTACACCTTC
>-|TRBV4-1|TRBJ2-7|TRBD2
CASSQGLAGTYEQYF
TGCGCCAGCAGCCAAGGGCTAGCGGGGACCTACGAGCAGTACTTC